The present entry profiles one TCR beta chain with its context. Libraries of TRB cDNA were made by 5' RACE and carried UMIs. For each CDR3 protein, TCRdb gives one entry from its re-call of the 5' RACE reads, without DNA. The sample's table shows tens of thousands of distinct CDR3 sequences. This entry belongs to a study of CXCR3-negative and CXCR3-positive naive CD8 T cells. Sequencing input: naive CXCR3- CD8+ T cells from blood. Subset given: CD45RO-CCR7+CD27+CD95- naive CD8+ T cells lacking CXCR3 (TNR3-). The clonotype originates from a human donor in good health. Some clones in this sample may be carry-over from other donors' samples.

CDR3 amino acids: CSVLYNYGYTF. The rearrangement uses TRBV29-1 and TRBJ1-2. Germline values: CDR1 SQVTM, CDR2 ANQGSEA. CDR3 length: 11 amino acids.